This T cell receptor (beta chain) was captured by sequencing in a study of CD8 T cells in ankylosing spondylitis. Overall study findings and caveats: Apparently characteristic of ankylosing spondylitis blood was a TCR beta motif (fewer than 10 highly homologous variants).

Using its own MiXCR run on the 5' RACE reads, TCRdb lists one record per CDR3 protein. The sample includes 800,000 to 900,000 distinct CDR3 sequences, roughly 12% of them seen just once. The length of the CDR3 is 15 residues. CDR1 LNHDA and CDR2 SQIVND come from the germline V gene (reference sequence). Between the trimmed V and J ends, which lost 5 bases and 5 bases, there was a span of 16 bases. Of note for this clonotype: Its specificity is unknown.

The source of this sequence is a male donor with ankylosing spondylitis. The sample consisted of blood, either unsorted or a sorted T cell fraction (not recorded which). The V gene is TRBV19, the J gene TRBJ2-4; D unclear. The CDR3 bases are TGTGCCAGTAGTCCGACCCTCGGAGCTGAAAACATTCAGTACTTC. Translating it yields CASSPTLGAENIQYF.